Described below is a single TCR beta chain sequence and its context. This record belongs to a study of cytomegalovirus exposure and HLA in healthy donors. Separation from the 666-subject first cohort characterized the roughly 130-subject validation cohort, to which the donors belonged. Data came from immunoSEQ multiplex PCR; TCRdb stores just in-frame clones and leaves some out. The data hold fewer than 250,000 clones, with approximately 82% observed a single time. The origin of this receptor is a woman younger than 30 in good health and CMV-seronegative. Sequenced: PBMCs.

CDR3 coding DNA: TGTGCCAGCAGCTTGGGACAGGGGGCGTTCAATGAGCAGTTCTTC. It translates to CASSLGQGAFNEQFF. The chain is built from TRBV9 and TRBJ2-1, with 12 bases that match TRBD1. The CDR3 has 15 amino acids. Germline V gene data show CDR1 as SGDLS and CDR2 as YYNGEE. V trimming: 4 bases; J trimming: 6 bases; junction bases outside the gene matches: 5.